The 28 T cell receptor beta chains listed next were all sequenced from one sample in a study of PD-1 blockade in classical Hodgkin lymphoma (dated by TCRdb to 2018 to 2021). The time point label of this sample denotes: cycle 1 day 1 (C1D1), immediately before nivolumab initiation. Every trial patient had relapsed following autologous stem cell transplantation, and prior brentuximab vedotin exposure was what differed among cohorts A, B and C. CD4+ T cells were purified from thawed PBMCs by magnetic negative selection with a Miltenyi CD4+ T cell isolation kit. Libraries were prepared through the immunoSEQ multiplex PCR assay. Sourced from immuneACCESS, this table was stored by TCRdb with only in-frame sequences that have V and J called. A share of the clones is absent; for the studies checked, an unresolved V gene accounts for under half, and the remainder has no known explanation. The sample has 10,000 to 15,000 clones on record, roughly 88% of them singletons. Of the sample, 0.5% to 0.65% is held by the ten largest clones.

This specimen consisted of CD4+ T cells from blood, obtained at baseline. Receptors were obtained from a human donor with classical Hodgkin lymphoma.

The chain is built from TRBV5-1 and TRBJ1-4; 7 bases are shared with TRBD1. CDR1 is SGHRS, CDR2 YFSETQ, per germline. The junction had 4 bases not matched to a gene; V was cut back by 4 bases and J by 1 base. This CDR3 has 15 residues. CDR3 region: CASSKGTETNEKLFF. The CDR3 region has the DNA TGCGCCAGCAGCAAGGGGACAGAAACTAATGAAAAACTGTTTTTT.

This clone was observed once. The chain links TRBV28 to TRBJ1-5, with 9 bases aligning to TRBD1. V was pared by 5 bases and J by 2 bases, with 4 bases of the junction left unmatched. The CDR3 has 15 residues. The germline V gene encodes CDR1 MDHEN and CDR2 SYDVKM. CDR3 nucleotides: TGTGCCAGCAGTACAGGGGGCGGGGGCAATCAGCCCCAGCATTTT. This codes for CASSTGGGGNQPQHF.

By share, this clone ranks as medium-sized. V usage is TRBV27 and J usage is TRBJ2-7; the D is unclear. Germline V lookup: CDR1 MNHEY, CDR2 SMNVEV (reference sequence). There are 10 residues in the CDR3. V lost 3 bases, J lost 5 bases, and 2 bases lay in between. Written as DNA, the CDR3 is TGTGCCAGCAGTTTCCACGAGCAGTACTTC. This translates into CASSFHEQYF.

This rearrangement joins TRBV5-3 to TRBJ2-2; maybe TRBD1 (6 bases). TRBV5-3 is placed among ORFs of uncertain function. V shed 4 bases and J shed 1 base, with 14 bases lying between them. CDR3 length: 16 amino acids. As DNA, the CDR3 is TGTGCCAGAAGCCCAACCGGGACAAAGAACACCGGGGAGCTGTTTTTT. This sequence encodes CARSPTGTKNTGELFF.

The V gene is TRBV7-8, the J gene TRBJ1-3, with 8 bases aligning to TRBD1. Germline CDR1 SGHVS, CDR2 FQNEAQ. The CDR3 has 16 amino acids. Trimming at V came to 5 bases and at J to 3 bases, leaving 9 bases not matched to a gene. The CDR3, as DNA: TGTGCCAGCAGCCCGGGGGGGACAGGTCGTGGAAACACCATATATTTT. It encodes CASSPGGTGRGNTIYF.

V gene TRBV7-8 combines with J gene TRBJ2-2; 8 nucleotides agree with TRBD2. CDR3 length: 16 residues. Unmatched junction bases numbered 7, after V lost 3 bases and J lost 4 bases. Germline CDR1 and CDR2: SGHVS and FQNEAQ. In DNA, the CDR3 is TGTGCCAGCAGCTTTGGTCTAGCGGGCATCACCGGGGAGCTGTTTTTT. Amino acids: CASSFGLAGITGELFF.

The chain carries TRBV27 and TRBJ2-3; D is possibly TRBD2 (6 bases). V was clipped by 4 bases and J by 4 bases, with 15 bases between them. CDR3 size: 15 residues. Germline V CDR1 and CDR2: MNHEY, SMNVEV (reference sequence). CDR3 coding DNA: TGTGCCAGCAGTTACCGGGACTCCGGTTCAGATACGCAGTATTTT. This encodes CASSYRDSGSDTQYF.

CDR3 bases: TGCGCCAGCAGCTTGGGCAGGGAATACGAGCAGTACTTC. It codes for CASSLGREYEQYF. The chain couples TRBV5-1 to TRBJ2-7, with D possibly matching TRBD1 (5 bases). The germline V and J ends were trimmed by 0 bases and 4 bases, with 8 bases remaining between them. CDR1 is SGHRS and CDR2 is YFSETQ in the germline V gene. CDR3 length: 13 amino acids.

The chain has TRBV5-3 and TRBJ2-7; D unclear. TRBV5-3 is an open reading frame whose function is uncertain. Trimming took off 2 bases at V and 0 bases at J, with 12 bases between the two ends. The CDR3 contains 15 residues. In DNA, the CDR3 is TGTGCCAGAAGCTTAGTTTCTACTGTCTCCTACGAGCAGTACTTC. This codes for CARSLVSTVSYEQYF.

The V and J genes are TRBV10-1 and TRBJ2-3; TRBD2 agrees at 8 bases. This CDR3 comprises 15 residues. V gave up 5 bases and J gave up 6 bases; unmatched junction bases: 10. CDR1 and CDR2 (germline): WNHNN, SYGVQD (reference sequence). The CDR3, as DNA: TGCGCCAGCAGTTCGGCAGCGGGAGAGGGGGATACGCAGTATTTT. Residues: CASSSAAGEGDTQYF.

This sequence joins TRBV6-5 and TRBJ1-5, with no clear D. The CDR3 has 15 amino acids. V dropped 0 bases and J dropped 2 bases, with 8 bases sitting between them. Germline-derived CDR1 and CDR2 are MNHEY and SVGAGI. CDR3: CASSYSITGNQPQHF. The CDR3 DNA reads TGTGCCAGCAGTTACTCTATTACGGGCAATCAGCCCCAGCATTTT.

The chain has TRBV7-9 and TRBJ1-1; TRBD1 might be the D (6 bases). Looked up from germline, CDR1 is SEHNR and CDR2 is FQNEAQ (reference sequence). The CDR3 consists of 14 residues. The V gene lost 1 base and the J gene lost 6 bases, with 12 bases spanning the gap. The CDR3 nucleotides read TGTGCCAGCAGCTTAGAGGCAGGGGCAGCTGAAGCTTTCTTT. It specifies CASSLEAGAAEAFF.

The table lists this clone with a count of one. The chain joins TRBV5-1 to TRBJ2-7; TRBD1 matches at 9 bases. Trimming took 5 bases from V and 6 from J; bases not matched to a gene: 12. CDR1 and CDR2 from the germline V gene are SGHRS and YFSETQ. This CDR3 is built from 15 residues. The CDR3 DNA reads TGCGCCAGCAGACCGGCCGGGACAGGGCATAGCGAGCAGTACTTC. Translated: CASRPAGTGHSEQYF.

This chain connects TRBV13 to TRBJ2-1, with D perhaps TRBD1 (6 bases). The CDR3 loop spans 19 amino acids. Germline CDR1 and CDR2: PRHDT and FYEKMQ (reference sequence). Trimming shortened V by 4 bases and J by 5 bases, and 27 bases separated the two germline ends. CDR3 region: CASSSYPRGEYDSHNEQFF. In DNA form, the CDR3 reads TGTGCCAGCAGCTCCTATCCCAGGGGTGAATACGATTCCCACAATGAGCAGTTCTTC.

This chain joins TRBV6-5 and TRBJ2-5, with TRBD2 matching 7 bases. The CDR3 length is 14 residues. Germline lookup yields CDR1 MNHEY and CDR2 SVGAGI. V trimming: 0 bases; J trimming: 3 bases; junction bases outside the gene matches: 1. CDR3 nucleotides: TGTGCCAGCAGTTACTCGGGGGGGGAAGAGACCCAGTACTTC. Translation gives CASSYSGGEETQYF.

This clone came up a few times. The V gene is TRBV2, the J gene TRBJ1-3; maybe TRBD1 (5 bases). The germline V gene encodes CDR1 SNHLY and CDR2 FYNNEI. The CDR3 extends over 14 amino acids. Between the trimmed V and J ends, which lost 6 bases and 4 bases, there was a span of 13 bases. CDR3 DNA: TGTGCCAGCAGGTCACAGGAGGTGGGAAACACCATATATTTT. Protein: CASRSQEVGNTIYF.

The chain links TRBV9 to TRBJ2-5, with 12 positions matching TRBD2. The CDR3 contains 15 residues. V gave up 2 bases and J gave up 4 bases; unmatched junction bases: 3. CDR1 and CDR2 from the germline V gene are SGDLS and YYNGEE. CDR3 sequence (DNA): TGTGCCAGCAGCGTGGAGACTAGCGGGAGAGAGACCCAGTACTTC. Protein product: CASSVETSGRETQYF.

The chain recombines TRBV7-8 with TRBJ2-5; unclear D gene. The J call may be incorrect, as the DNA end agrees better with TRBJ2-7. Germline V gene lookup returns CDR1 SGHVS and CDR2 FQNEAQ. The CDR3 covers 14 residues. The CDR3 loop is CASSSRTGYYEQYF. Here the CDR3 DNA reads TGTGCCAGCAGCTCCCGGACGGGTTACTACGAGCAGTACTTC.

The chain combines TRBV4-1 with TRBJ1-2; D call uncertain. CDR3 size: 16 residues. Germline V gene data show CDR1 as MGHRA and CDR2 as YSYEKL. Trimming pared 0 bases from V and 5 bases from J, leaving 16 bases between. The CDR3 loop reads CASSQEPEVSSYGYTF. The CDR3 coding sequence is TGCGCCAGCAGCCAAGAACCGGAGGTTTCGTCGTATGGCTACACCTTC.

The chain recombines TRBV18 with TRBJ2-7, with 7 bases fitting TRBD1. The V gene end was trimmed by 2 bases and the J gene end by 3 bases; junction bases not matched to a gene: 4. The CDR3 covers 14 residues. The V gene's germline CDR1 is KGHSH and CDR2 LQKENI. The CDR3 is CASSPLPGGYEQYF. CDR3 sequence (DNA): TGTGCCAGCTCACCATTGCCAGGGGGCTACGAGCAGTACTTC.

The chain carries TRBV5-1 and TRBJ2-3; TRBD2 matches at 13 bases. J lost 1 base, V lost 3 bases, and 2 bases had no gene match. The CDR3 contains 16 residues. Germline V gene data show CDR1 as SGHRS and CDR2 as YFSETQ. CDR3 amino acids: CASSSGLAGGTDTQYF. The CDR3 DNA sequence: TGCGCCAGCAGCTCCGGACTAGCGGGAGGCACAGATACGCAGTATTTT.

The chain couples TRBV28 to TRBJ2-5, with 14 bases matching TRBD2. CDR3 length equals 15 residues. The J segment lost 5 bases and the V segment lost 6 bases, leaving 5 bases of the junction unmatched. Germline V gene lookup returns CDR1 MDHEN and CDR2 SYDVKM. The CDR3 here is CASRSGTSGSETQYF. CDR3 coding DNA: TGTGCCAGCAGATCCGGGACTAGCGGGAGCGAGACCCAGTACTTC.

The J gene is TRBJ2-1, the V gene TRBV5-1, with TRBD2 as a possible D gene (6 bases). Germline CDR1 is SGHRS and CDR2 is YFSETQ. The V and J ends lost 2 bases and 9 bases respectively, with 12 bases between them. This CDR3 is built from 13 residues. CDR3 nucleotide sequence: TGCGCCAGCAGCTTCTCTGGGGGGACTGAGCAGTTCTTC. This encodes CASSFSGGTEQFF.

The CDR3, as DNA: TGCGCCAGCAGCTCCCGACTAGCGGGAGGGCCTTACGAGCAGTACTTC. Its translation: CASSSRLAGGPYEQYF. The rearrangement uses TRBV5-1 and TRBJ2-7, with TRBD2 identical over 14 bases. The V gene's germline CDR1 is SGHRS and CDR2 YFSETQ. With 3 bases clipped from V and 4 bases from J, the junction kept 6 bases outside the gene matches. This CDR3 comprises 16 residues.

The chain is built from TRBV5-1 and TRBJ2-7; D remains unclear. Germline V gives CDR1 SGHRS, CDR2 YFSETQ. V lost 1 base, J lost 1 base, and 3 bases lay in between. The CDR3 has 12 residues. The CDR3 protein is CASSLLSYEQYF. The CDR3 bases are TGCGCCAGCAGCTTGCTGTCCTACGAGCAGTACTTC.

The chain employs TRBV5-6 and TRBJ1-1, with D unclear. Germline V lookup: CDR1 SGHDT, CDR2 YYEEEE. The CDR3 covers 14 residues. With 2 bases removed from V and 4 bases from J, the gap between germline ends came to 12 bases. CDR3 protein: CASSFAGWITEAFF. For the CDR3, the DNA is TGTGCCAGCAGCTTTGCGGGGTGGATCACTGAAGCTTTCTTT.

This rearrangement joins TRBV18 to TRBJ2-7; D unclear. The CDR3 contains 14 residues. Trimming shortened V by 3 bases and J by 0 bases, and 9 bases separated the two germline ends. CDR1 and CDR2 from the germline V gene are KGHSH and LQKENI. CDR3 DNA sequence: TGTGCCAGCTCACCGGGTCTGATCTCCTACGAGCAGTACTTC. It yields the protein CASSPGLISYEQYF.

CDR3 in amino acids: CASSRSTGAGGTEAFF. Here the CDR3 DNA reads TGTGCCAGCAGCAGAAGTACAGGGGCGGGCGGCACTGAAGCTTTCTTT. The chain recombines TRBV7-9 with TRBJ1-1, with 7 bases aligning to TRBD1. This CDR3 is 16 amino acids long. The J segment lost 4 bases and the V segment lost 5 bases, leaving 13 bases of the junction unmatched. Germline CDR1 SEHNR, CDR2 FQNEAQ (reference sequence).